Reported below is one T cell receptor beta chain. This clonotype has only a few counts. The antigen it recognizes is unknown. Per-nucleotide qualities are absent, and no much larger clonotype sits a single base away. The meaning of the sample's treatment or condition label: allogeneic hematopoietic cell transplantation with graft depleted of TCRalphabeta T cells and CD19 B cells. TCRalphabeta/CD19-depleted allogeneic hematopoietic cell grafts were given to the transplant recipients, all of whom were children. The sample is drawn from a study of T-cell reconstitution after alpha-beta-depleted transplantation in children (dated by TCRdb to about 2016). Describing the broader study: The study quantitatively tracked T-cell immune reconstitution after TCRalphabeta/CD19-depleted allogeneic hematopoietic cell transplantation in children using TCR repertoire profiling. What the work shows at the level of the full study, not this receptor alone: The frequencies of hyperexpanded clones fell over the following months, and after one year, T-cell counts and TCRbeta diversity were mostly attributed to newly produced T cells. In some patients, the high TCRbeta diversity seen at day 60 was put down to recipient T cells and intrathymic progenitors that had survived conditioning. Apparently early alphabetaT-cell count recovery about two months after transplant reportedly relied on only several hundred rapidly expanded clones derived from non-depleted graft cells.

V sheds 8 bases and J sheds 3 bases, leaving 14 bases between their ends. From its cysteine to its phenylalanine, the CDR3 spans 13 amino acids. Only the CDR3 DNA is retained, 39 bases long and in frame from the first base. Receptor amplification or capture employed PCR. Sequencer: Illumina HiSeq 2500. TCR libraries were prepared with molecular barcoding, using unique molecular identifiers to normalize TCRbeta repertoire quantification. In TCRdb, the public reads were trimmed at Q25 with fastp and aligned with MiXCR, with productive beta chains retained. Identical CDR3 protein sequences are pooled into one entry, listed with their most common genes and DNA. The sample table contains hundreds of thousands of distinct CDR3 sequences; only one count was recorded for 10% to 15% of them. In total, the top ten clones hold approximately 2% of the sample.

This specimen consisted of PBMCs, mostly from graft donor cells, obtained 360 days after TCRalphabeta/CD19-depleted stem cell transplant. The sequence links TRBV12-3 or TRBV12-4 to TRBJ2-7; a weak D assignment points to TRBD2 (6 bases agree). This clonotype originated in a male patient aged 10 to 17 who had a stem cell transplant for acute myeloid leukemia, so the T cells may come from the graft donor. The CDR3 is CASQGQGGYEQYF. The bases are TGTGCCAGCCAGGGCCAGGGAGGCTACGAGCAGTACTTC.